A single sample gave rise to the 29 T cell receptor beta chains below, sequenced in a study of T-cell memory formation after mild COVID-19. TCRdb called the 5' RACE reads again in MiXCR, with one record for every CDR3 protein. The table records more than 75,000 distinct CDR3 sequences, about 15% of them present only once. What was sequenced was PBMCs or a T cell subset sorted from them (not recorded which). These receptors came from an adult woman who had mild COVID-19 (a few samples of this study predate the infection). Cell type and time point are not known.

This clonotype has more than one count but fewer than ten. CDR3 coding DNA: TGCAGCGTTGGTGATCAGGGTCCCACCGGGGAGCTGTTTTTT. It is translated as CSVGDQGPTGELFF. V is TRBV29-1 and J is TRBJ2-2; D might be TRBD1 (5 bases). The CDR3 spans 14 residues. CDR1 SQVTM and CDR2 ANQGSEA come from the germline V gene. V lost 4 bases, J lost 4 bases, and 13 bases lay in between.

There are a few counts of this clonotype. CDR3 sequence reads: CASSLWGRSDQETQYF. CDR3 coding DNA: TGTGCCAGCAGTTTATGGGGTAGGAGTGACCAAGAGACCCAGTACTTC. The chain is built from TRBV27 and TRBJ2-5; D gene uncertain. Trimming left V 1 base short and J 0 bases short, with 12 bases between. Germline CDR1 MNHEY, CDR2 SMNVEV (reference sequence). The CDR3 spans 16 residues.

The rearrangement uses TRBV29-1 and TRBJ1-2; D is possibly TRBD1 (5 bases). Trimming removed 6 bases at V and 8 bases at J, with 10 bases between. Germline assignment: CDR1 SQVTM and CDR2 ANQGSEA. This CDR3 has 10 amino acids. The CDR3 loop is CSVESGGYTF. The CDR3, as DNA: TGCAGCGTAGAGTCAGGGGGCTACACCTTC.

The V gene is TRBV29-1, the J gene TRBJ2-1; the match to TRBD1 covers 9 bases. Germline CDR1 SQVTM, CDR2 ANQGSEA. The ends lost 7 bases at V and 2 bases at J; junction bases unmatched: 6. The CDR3 spans 14 residues. The chain's CDR3 is CSGGTGSTYNEQFF. The CDR3 region has the DNA TGCAGCGGGGGGACAGGGAGTACCTACAATGAGCAGTTCTTC.

The chain combines TRBV7-9 with TRBJ2-7, with D possibly called TRBD1 or TRBD2 (5 bases each). The CDR3 sequence is 13 residues long. Germline V lookup: CDR1 SEHNR, CDR2 FQNEAQ (reference sequence). Deletions cut 1 base from V and 6 bases from J, with 10 bases between. CDR3 residues: CASSLGGAGEQYF. CDR3 nucleotide sequence: TGTGCCAGCAGCTTAGGAGGGGCTGGCGAGCAGTACTTC.

This clonotype has a count of ten or more. This chain links TRBV4-1 with TRBJ1-4; possibly TRBD1 for D (5 bases). The CDR3 sequence is 15 residues long. The germline gives CDR1 MGHRA, CDR2 YSYEKL. With 1 base removed from V and 4 bases from J, the gap between germline ends came to 10 bases. This CDR3 is CASSQGYGGNEKLFF. CDR3 sequence (DNA): TGCGCCAGCAGCCAAGGGTACGGGGGTAATGAAAAACTGTTTTTT.

The chain employs TRBV27 and TRBJ2-7; tentative D call: TRBD2 (5 bases). The germline CDR1 and CDR2 sequences are MNHEY and SMNVEV (reference sequence). Trimming removed 0 bases at V and 5 bases at J, with 11 bases between. This CDR3 spans 14 amino acids. CDR3 protein: CASSLSNSEDEQYF. The DNA for the CDR3 is TGTGCCAGCAGTTTATCGAATTCGGAGGACGAGCAGTACTTC.

In this sample, this clonotype turned up a few times. The V call is TRBV9, the J call TRBJ2-5; a weak D match, TRBD2 (6 bases). The ends were cut back, 0 bases at V and 4 bases at J, with 13 bases in the middle. This CDR3 region has 15 residues. The germline gives CDR1 SGDLS, CDR2 YYNGEE. CDR3 coding DNA: TGTGCCAGCAGCGTAGAGTTGGCTAGCGTAGAGACCCAGTACTTC. This codes for CASSVELASVETQYF.

The rearrangement uses TRBV5-5 and TRBJ2-5, with a possible D match to TRBD1 (5 bases). CDR1 and CDR2 (germline): SGHKS, YYEKEE (reference sequence). V shed 0 bases and J shed 2 bases, with 11 bases lying between them. The CDR3 has 15 residues. CDR3 coding DNA: TGTGCCAGCAGCTTGGAAGGACACCTGCAAGAGACCCAGTACTTC. Translating it yields CASSLEGHLQETQYF.

This clonotype was counted between two and nine times. The chain couples TRBV6-2 or TRBV6-3 to TRBJ2-3; 11 nucleotides align to TRBD2. V dropped 6 bases and J dropped 1; count of bases not matched to a gene: 9. This CDR3 is built from 17 residues. The germline CDR1 and CDR2 sequences are MNHEY and SVGEGT. The CDR3 coding sequence is TGTGCCAGCAGCACGGAGAAGGGACTAGCGGGCACAGATACGCAGTATTTT. This sequence encodes CASSTEKGLAGTDTQYF.

The CDR3 here is CASSLAKWRGNGGNEQFF. The CDR3 DNA follows: TGTGCCAGCAGTTTAGCGAAGTGGCGGGGGAACGGAGGGAATGAGCAGTTCTTC. The chain has TRBV12-3 or TRBV12-4 and TRBJ2-1, with 7 bases matching TRBD2. CDR3 length equals 18 residues. With V trimmed by 0 bases and J by 7 bases, 15 bases remained unmatched.

This clonotype was seen more than once but under ten times. This chain joins TRBV15 and TRBJ2-1, with 12 bases that match TRBD2. The CDR3 length is 17 residues. CDR1 and CDR2 (germline): LNHNV, YYDKDF (reference sequence). The junction had 9 bases not matched to a gene; V was cut back by 3 bases and J by 6 bases. The CDR3 spells CATSRGTASGRGNEQFF. The DNA for the CDR3 is TGTGCCACCAGCAGGGGGACGGCTAGCGGGAGGGGCAATGAGCAGTTCTTC.

V usage is TRBV6-2 or TRBV6-3 and J usage is TRBJ2-1; 13 bases are shared with TRBD2. Germline V CDR1 and CDR2: MNHEY, SVGEGT. The V gene end was trimmed by 7 bases and the J gene end by 15 bases; junction bases not matched to a gene: 15. The CDR3 covers 15 residues. Here the CDR3 DNA reads TGTGCCAGCACCCCGGGACTAGCGGGGATTACTAATGGGTTCTTC. This encodes CASTPGLAGITNGFF.

Turning to this clonotype: Without the conserved terminal phenylalanine or tryptophan, this CDR3 likely stems from a read error. This chain links TRBV12-3 or TRBV12-4 with TRBJ2-5; D call uncertain. This CDR3 is 14 amino acids long. Trimming shortened V by 3 bases and J by 5 bases, and 13 bases separated the two germline ends. CDR3 in DNA: TGTGCCAGCAGTTTTCGGAGCTCCCAGGAGACCCAGTACGTC. Its protein is CASSFRSSQETQYV.

This clonotype was detected many times. The gene calls are TRBV12-3 or TRBV12-4 and TRBJ2-3, with 7 bases lining up with TRBD2. V lost 1 base, J lost 2 bases, and 6 bases stayed unmatched. CDR3 length: 16 amino acids. The CDR3 sequence: CASSLVASGPTDTQYF. The CDR3 nucleotides read TGTGCCAGCAGTTTAGTGGCTAGCGGTCCCACAGATACGCAGTATTTT.

This clonotype was found once. The chain recombines TRBV12-3 or TRBV12-4 with TRBJ1-1; a possible D gene is TRBD1 (6 bases). The CDR3 sequence is 16 residues long. V was clipped by 2 bases and J by 2 bases, with 15 bases between them. The CDR3 DNA follows: TGTGCCAGCAGTTTATCGGCAGGGGCTTTAAACACTGAAGCTTTCTTT. It is translated as CASSLSAGALNTEAFF.

This clonotype was seen a handful of times. The gene calls are TRBV30 and TRBJ2-3; 8 bases are a match to TRBD2. This CDR3 spans 14 amino acids. V trimming: 4 bases; J trimming: 3 bases; junction bases outside the gene matches: 6. Germline values: CDR1 GTSNPN, CDR2 SVGIG (reference sequence). CDR3 nucleotides: TGTGCCTGGATAAGCGGGAGAGCGACAGATACGCAGTATTTT. Amino acid sequence: CAWISGRATDTQYF. Drawing the rest from reference TRBV30 and TRBJ2-3, the complete variable domain is SQTIHQWPATLVQPVGSPLSLECTVEGTSNPNLYWYRQAAGRGLQLLFYSVGIGQISSEVPQNLSASRPQDRQFILSSKKLLLSDSGFYLCAWISGRATDTQYFGPGTRLTVL.

This chain uses TRBV5-5 with TRBJ2-3; weak D call: TRBD1 (6 bases). Germline V lookup: CDR1 SGHKS, CDR2 YYEKEE (reference sequence). V gave up 2 bases and J gave up 6 bases, with 7 bases separating them. CDR3 length equals 12 residues. CDR3 sequence (DNA): TGTGCCAGCAGCTTTGGGGGCGATACGCAGTATTTT. Encoded protein: CASSFGGDTQYF.

V and J are TRBV6-5 and TRBJ1-4, with TRBD1 identical over 9 bases. The junction had 8 bases not matched to a gene; V was cut back by 7 bases and J by 8 bases. Germline V lookup: CDR1 MNHEY, CDR2 SVGAGI. CDR3 length: 14 amino acids. In nucleotides, the CDR3 is TGTGCCAGCACCAGGGACAGGGTAACGGAAAAACTGTTTTTT. Protein sequence: CASTRDRVTEKLFF.

V usage is TRBV12-3 or TRBV12-4 and J usage is TRBJ1-3; D ambiguous. CDR3 length equals 16 residues. V gave up 6 bases and J gave up 2 bases, with 17 bases separating them. Here the CDR3 reads CASSDFDIPTGNTIYF. The CDR3 DNA reads as TGTGCCAGCAGCGACTTCGATATCCCAACTGGAAACACCATATATTTT.

This clonotype was observed a handful of times. V and J are TRBV4-2 and TRBJ2-7; no reliable D call. CDR1 is LGHNA and CDR2 is YNFKEQ in the germline V gene. Trimming stripped 4 bases from V and 3 bases from J, with 13 bases between. This CDR3 has 14 amino acids. DNA of the CDR3: TGTGCCAGCAGCCCCACGGAAAAAGGCTACGAGCAGTACTTC. This sequence encodes CASSPTEKGYEQYF.

The V gene is TRBV7-2, the J gene TRBJ2-1; 9 positions agree with TRBD1. This CDR3 spans 15 amino acids. The V segment lost 8 bases and the J segment 6 bases; nucleotides outside the gene matches: 11. Germline loops: CDR1 SGHTA, CDR2 FQGNSA. CDR3 DNA: TGTGCCAGCCTCTCCCCGGGACAGGGTACCAATGAGCAGTTCTTC. Protein: CASLSPGQGTNEQFF. Complete variable domain (other parts from reference TRBV7-2 and TRBJ2-1): GAGVSQSPSNKVTEKGKDVELRCDPISGHTALYWYRQSLGQGLEFLIYFQGNSAPDKSGLPSDRFSAERTGGSVSTLTIQRTQQEDSAVYLCASLSPGQGTNEQFFGPGTRLTVL.

The genes are TRBV4-3 and TRBJ2-2; 12 bases align to TRBD2. The CDR3 runs to 17 residues. Germline V gene lookup returns CDR1 LGHNA and CDR2 YSLEER. The J segment lost 6 bases and the V segment lost 1 base, leaving 6 bases of the junction unmatched. CDR3 nucleotides: TGCGCCAGCAGCCAAGGACTAGCGGGAGTAGGGGCCGGGGAGCTGTTTTTT. It codes for CASSQGLAGVGAGELFF.

The chain is built from TRBV10-3 and TRBJ1-5, with a weak D call TRBD1 (5 bases). V was shortened by 4 bases and J by 4 bases, with 11 bases between the two germline ends. The CDR3 loop spans 14 amino acids. The germline CDR1 and CDR2 sequences are ENHRY and SYGVKD. The CDR3 sequence is CAISVGGNNQPQHF. In DNA, the CDR3 is TGTGCCATCAGTGTTGGGGGTAATAATCAGCCCCAGCATTTT.

This clonotype was counted a few times. The rearrangement joins TRBV27 to TRBJ2-7; no clear D gene. Germline assignment: CDR1 MNHEY and CDR2 SMNVEV (reference sequence). The CDR3 loop spans 16 amino acids. Trimming pared 4 bases from V and 0 bases from J, leaving 16 bases between. In DNA form, the CDR3 reads TGTGCCAGCAGTTCCACTCAGTCTCCTTTCTCCTACGAGCAGTACTTC. Translated, it gives CASSSTQSPFSYEQYF.

This clonotype was detected a few times. The DNA of the CDR3 is TGCGCCAGCAGCTTGGAGAATTCCTACGAGCAGTACTTC. This codes for CASSLENSYEQYF. The V and J genes are TRBV5-1 and TRBJ2-7, with unresolved D. V was shortened by 0 bases and J by 1 base, with 5 bases between the two germline ends. The CDR3 has 13 amino acids. CDR1 is SGHRS, CDR2 YFSETQ, per germline. Full variable domain (rest looked up from reference TRBV5-1 and TRBJ2-7): KAGVTQTPRYLIKTRGQQVTLSCSPISGHRSVSWYQQTPGQGLQFLFEYFSETQRNKGNFPGRFSGRQFSNSRSEMNVSTLELGDSALYLCASSLENSYEQYFGPGTRLTVT.

The chain links TRBV27 to TRBJ1-4; D not resolved. The CDR3 spans 15 residues. Germline CDR1 is MNHEY and CDR2 is SMNVEV (reference sequence). Trimming removed 5 bases from V and 0 bases from J, with 10 bases in between. CDR3 residues: CASSPRHATNEKLFF. DNA of the CDR3: TGTGCCAGCAGTCCACGGCATGCAACTAATGAAAAACTGTTTTTT. The full variable domain, its missing parts supplied by reference TRBV27 and TRBJ1-4, is EAQVTQNPRYLITVTGKKLTVTCSQNMNHEYMSWYRQDPGLGLRQIYYSMNVEVTDKGDVPEGYKVSRKEKRNFPLILESPSPNQTSLYFCASSPRHATNEKLFFGSGTQLSVL.

This clonotype was recorded a few times. This chain joins TRBV30 and TRBJ2-7; D is perhaps TRBD1 or TRBD2 (5 bases each). The V and J ends lost 2 bases and 0 bases respectively, with 17 bases between them. Germline V gene sequence: CDR1 GTSNPN, CDR2 SVGIG (reference sequence). This CDR3 contains 16 residues. In DNA, the CDR3 is TGTGCCTGGAGTTTCAACCGGGACGGCTACTCCTACGAGCAGTACTTC. Protein: CAWSFNRDGYSYEQYF.

The V and J genes are TRBV7-3 and TRBJ2-5, with a weak D call TRBD2 (5 bases). CDR1 is SGHTA, CDR2 FQGTGA, per germline. This CDR3 has 13 amino acids. Trimming stripped 5 bases from V and 1 base from J, with 8 bases between. The CDR3 loop reads CASSMDSQETQYF. The CDR3 coding sequence is TGTGCCAGCAGCATGGACTCCCAAGAGACCCAGTACTTC.